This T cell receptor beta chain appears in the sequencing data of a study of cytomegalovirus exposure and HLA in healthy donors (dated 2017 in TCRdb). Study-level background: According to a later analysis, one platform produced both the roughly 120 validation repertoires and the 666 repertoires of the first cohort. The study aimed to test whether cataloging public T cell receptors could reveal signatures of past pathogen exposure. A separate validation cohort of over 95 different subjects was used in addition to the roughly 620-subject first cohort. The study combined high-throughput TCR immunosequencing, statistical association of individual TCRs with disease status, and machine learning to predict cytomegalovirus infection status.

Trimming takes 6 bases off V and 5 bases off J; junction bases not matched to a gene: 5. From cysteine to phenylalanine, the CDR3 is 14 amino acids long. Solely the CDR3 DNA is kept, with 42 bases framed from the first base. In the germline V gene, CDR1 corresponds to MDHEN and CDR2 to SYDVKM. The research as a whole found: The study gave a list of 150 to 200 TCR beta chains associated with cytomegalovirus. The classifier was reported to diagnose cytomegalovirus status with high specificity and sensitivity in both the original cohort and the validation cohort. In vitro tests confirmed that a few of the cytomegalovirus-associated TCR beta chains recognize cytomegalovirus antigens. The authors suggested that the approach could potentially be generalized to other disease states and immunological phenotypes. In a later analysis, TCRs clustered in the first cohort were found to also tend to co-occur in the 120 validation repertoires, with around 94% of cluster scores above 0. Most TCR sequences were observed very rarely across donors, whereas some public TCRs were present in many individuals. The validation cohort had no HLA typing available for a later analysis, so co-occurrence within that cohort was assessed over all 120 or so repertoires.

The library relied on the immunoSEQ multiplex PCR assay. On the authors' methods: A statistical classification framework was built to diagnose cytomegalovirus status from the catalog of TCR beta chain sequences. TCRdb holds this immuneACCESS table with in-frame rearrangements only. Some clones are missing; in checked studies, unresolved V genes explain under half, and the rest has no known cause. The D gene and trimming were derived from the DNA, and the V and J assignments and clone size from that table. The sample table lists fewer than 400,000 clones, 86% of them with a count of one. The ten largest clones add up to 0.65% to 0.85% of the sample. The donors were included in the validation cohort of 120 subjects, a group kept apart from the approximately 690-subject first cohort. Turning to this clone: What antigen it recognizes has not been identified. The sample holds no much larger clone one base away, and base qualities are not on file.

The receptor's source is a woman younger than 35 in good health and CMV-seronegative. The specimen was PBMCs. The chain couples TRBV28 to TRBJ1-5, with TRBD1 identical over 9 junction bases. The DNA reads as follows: TGTGCCAGCAGCCGGGGACAGGGTGATCAGCCCCAGCATTTT. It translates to CASSRGQGDQPQHF. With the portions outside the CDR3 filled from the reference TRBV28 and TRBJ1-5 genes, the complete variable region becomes DVKVTQSSRYLVKRTGEKVFLECVQDMDHENMFWYRQDPGLGLRLIYFSYDVKMKEKGDIPEGYSVSREKKERFSLILESASTNQTSMYLCASSRGQGDQPQHFGDGTRLSIL.